Below are 26 T cell receptor beta chains sequenced from a single sample in a study of T cell repertoires in cytomegalovirus infection. MiXCR, applied by TCRdb to the reads, yields one record per CDR3 protein. The sample records around 450,000 distinct CDR3 sequences, 11% being singletons. The specimen was PBMCs. Receptors originate from a human donor in good health (CMV status not recorded). Some clones in this sample may be carry-over from other donors' samples.

This clonotype was seen at least ten times. CDR3 amino acids: CASSLAGGQNEKLFF. CDR3 nucleotides: TGTGCCAGCAGTCTAGCAGGGGGGCAGAATGAAAAACTGTTTTTT. The J gene is TRBJ1-4, the V gene TRBV28; 7 bases fit TRBD1. In germline, CDR1 is MDHEN, CDR2 SYDVKM. The CDR3 is 15 residues long. J was trimmed by 5 bases and V by 5 bases; bases with no gene match: 8.

The chain uses TRBV14 and TRBJ2-2; D not certain. From germline, CDR1 is SGHDN and CDR2 FVKESK. The CDR3 has 14 residues. The V gene lost 5 bases and the J gene lost 6 bases, with 13 bases spanning the gap. The CDR3 region is CASSFAGSAGELFF. DNA of the CDR3: TGTGCCAGCAGCTTCGCCGGTTCGGCCGGGGAGCTGTTTTTT. Complete variable domain (other parts from reference TRBV14 and TRBJ2-2): EAGVTQFPSHSVIEKGQTVTLRCDPISGHDNLYWYRRVMGKEIKFLLHFVKESKQDESGMPNNRFLAERTGGTYSTLKVQPAELEDSGVYFCASSFAGSAGELFFGEGSRLTVL.

This clonotype showed up many times. The chain carries TRBV5-1 and TRBJ1-4; D possibly corresponds to TRBD1 (5 bases). Germline V lookup: CDR1 SGHRS, CDR2 YFSETQ. This CDR3 comprises 15 residues. V was pared by 4 bases and J by 8 bases, with 18 bases between. Here the CDR3 DNA reads TGCGCCAGCAGCGAACGCCCAGGGACGAAGGAAAAACTGTTTTTT. This sequence encodes CASSERPGTKEKLFF.

This clonotype was counted ten times or more. J is TRBJ1-1 and V is TRBV2; D is uncertain. The germline V gene encodes CDR1 SNHLY and CDR2 FYNNEI. The CDR3 totals 15 residues. Trimming stripped 4 bases from V and 0 bases from J, with 12 bases between. CDR3 bases: TGTGCCAGCAGTGTCCAGGAAGTGATGAACACTGAAGCTTTCTTT. Residues: CASSVQEVMNTEAFF. The variable domain in full, completed from reference TRBV2 and TRBJ1-1, reads EPEVTQTPSHQVTQMGQEVILRCVPISNHLYFYWYRQILGQKVEFLVSFYNNEISEKSEIFDDQFSVERPDGSNFTLKIRSTKLEDSAMYFCASSVQEVMNTEAFFGQGTRLTVV.

This clonotype was seen repeatedly, ten times or more. This chain links TRBV7-9 with TRBJ2-7; 10 positions match TRBD2. CDR1 and CDR2 (germline): SEHNR, FQNEAQ (reference sequence). The trim removed 3 bases at V and 0 bases at J, leaving 14 bases unmatched. There are 19 residues in the CDR3. CDR3 residues: CASSLDREASGRNSYEQYF. The CDR3 DNA reads as TGTGCCAGCAGCTTGGACAGGGAGGCTAGCGGGAGAAACTCCTACGAGCAGTACTTC.

J is TRBJ2-5 and V is TRBV13; D is ambiguous. V dropped 1 base and J dropped 3 bases, with 6 bases sitting between them. This CDR3 contains 13 residues. Per the germline V gene, CDR1 is PRHDT and CDR2 is FYEKMQ (reference sequence). Here the CDR3 DNA reads TGTGCCAGCAGCTTAGAGGCCGAAGAGACCCAGTACTTC. Its protein is CASSLEAEETQYF. Using reference TRBV13 and TRBJ2-5 for the parts outside the CDR3, the full variable domain is AAGVIQSPRHLIKEKRETATLKCYPIPRHDTVYWYQQGPGQDPQFLISFYEKMQSDKGSIPDRFSAQQFSDYHSELNMSSLELGDSALYFCASSLEAEETQYFGPGTRLLVL.

This clonotype was picked up many times. Mismatch with germline at one junction end may stem from a read error. J is TRBJ1-2 and V is TRBV12-3 or TRBV12-4, with 7 bases lining up with TRBD1. The CDR3 runs 12 residues. CDR3: CASSLTSTGASF. In nucleotides, the CDR3 is TGTGCCAGCAGTTTAACCTCAACAGGGGCCTCCTTC.

This clonotype was counted only a few times. The rearrangement links TRBV20-1 to TRBJ2-5; 8 nucleotides align to TRBD2. V trimming: 4 bases; J trimming: 2 bases; junction bases outside the gene matches: 12. The CDR3 totals 16 residues. Germline V gene data show CDR1 as DFQATT and CDR2 as SNEGSKA (reference sequence). The CDR3 DNA is TGCAGTGCTAAGCGAGCGGGAGTGCGGCTTCAAGAGACCCAGTACTTC. Translated: CSAKRAGVRLQETQYF.

This clonotype has at least ten counts. The chain combines TRBV6-6 with TRBJ2-6; no reliable D call. The CDR3 runs to 15 residues. Trimming stripped 5 bases from V and 2 bases from J, with 10 bases between. CDR1 and CDR2 (germline): MNHNY, SVGAGI (reference sequence). The CDR3 DNA is TGTGCCAGCAGTACCGACACGGCTGGGGCCAACGTCCTGACTTTC. Protein sequence: CASSTDTAGANVLTF.

This clonotype was seen ten or more times. The chain recombines TRBV6-1 with TRBJ1-1; 8 bases align to TRBD1. The CDR3 has 14 residues. In germline, CDR1 is MNHNS, CDR2 SASEGT. J gave up 5 bases and V 5 bases, and 7 bases lay outside the gene matches. CDR3 DNA sequence: TGTGCCAGCAGTCGCCCACAGGGGGGGACTGAAGCTTTCTTT. Translation gives CASSRPQGGTEAFF.

There are many counts of this clonotype. The rearrangement links TRBV5-1 to TRBJ2-7, with a possible D match to TRBD1 (6 bases). This CDR3 has 13 residues. Trimming took off 4 bases at V and 3 bases at J, with 11 bases between the two ends. In germline, CDR1 is SGHRS, CDR2 YFSETQ. The CDR3 is CASSNRDNYEQYF. The CDR3 DNA sequence: TGCGCCAGCAGCAACCGGGACAACTACGAGCAGTACTTC. Drawing the rest from reference TRBV5-1 and TRBJ2-7, the complete variable domain is KAGVTQTPRYLIKTRGQQVTLSCSPISGHRSVSWYQQTPGQGLQFLFEYFSETQRNKGNFPGRFSGRQFSNSRSEMNVSTLELGDSALYLCASSNRDNYEQYFGPGTRLTVT.

The J gene is TRBJ2-1, the V gene TRBV10-3; D remains ambiguous. The ends were cut back, 3 bases at V and 5 bases at J, with 11 bases in the middle. The CDR3 spans 14 residues. Per germline, CDR1 ENHRY and CDR2 SYGVKD. The CDR3 DNA sequence: TGTGCCATCAGTGATCTGATGCCTGACAATGAGCAGTTCTTC. This gives the protein CAISDLMPDNEQFF.

This clonotype was seen many times. The V and J genes are TRBV7-2 and TRBJ1-5; D not resolved. The CDR3 covers 15 residues. V dropped 1 base and J dropped 1 base, with 8 bases sitting between them. Germline CDR1 is SGHTA and CDR2 is FQGNSA. The CDR3 spells CASSLVGRSNQPQHF. The DNA for the CDR3 is TGTGCCAGCAGCTTAGTCGGGCGCAGCAATCAGCCCCAGCATTTT. The full variable domain, in which reference TRBV7-2 and TRBJ1-5 provide the parts outside the CDR3, is GAGVSQSPSNKVTEKGKDVELRCDPISGHTALYWYRQSLGQGLEFLIYFQGNSAPDKSGLPSDRFSAERTGGSVSTLTIQRTQQEDSAVYLCASSLVGRSNQPQHFGDGTRLSIL.

This clonotype turned up a few times. The chain links TRBV14 to TRBJ2-7; D unresolved. V lost 1 base to trimming and J lost 2 bases, with 12 bases between them. Germline V gene sequence: CDR1 SGHDN, CDR2 FVKESK. This CDR3 region has 15 residues. CDR3 sequence: CASSQVGLVTYEQYF. CDR3 coding DNA: TGTGCCAGCAGCCAAGTTGGATTAGTTACCTACGAGCAGTACTTC.

This clonotype has ten or more counts. This chain joins TRBV19 and TRBJ1-1, with D hard to call. V was pared by 1 base and J by 5 bases, with 14 bases between. The CDR3 has 15 residues. Per the germline V gene, CDR1 is LNHDA and CDR2 is SQIVND (reference sequence). Here the CDR3 reads CASSIAPRKGTEAFF. CDR3 sequence (DNA): TGTGCCAGTAGTATAGCCCCCAGGAAAGGGACTGAAGCTTTCTTT.

The chain links TRBV20-1 to TRBJ1-5; D not certain. Germline-derived CDR1 and CDR2 are DFQATT and SNEGSKA (reference sequence). Trimming stripped 4 bases from V and 2 bases from J, with 12 bases between. This CDR3 has 14 residues. CDR3 residues: CSATPDRGNQPQHF. In nucleotides, the CDR3 is TGCAGTGCTACCCCGGATAGGGGCAATCAGCCCCAGCATTTT.

This clonotype has at least ten counts. The rearrangement links TRBV7-6 to TRBJ2-7; D is unresolved. Germline loops: CDR1 SGHVS, CDR2 FNYEAQ. V lost 1 base, J lost 3 bases, and 7 bases lay in between. The CDR3 sequence is 13 residues long. Written as DNA, the CDR3 is TGTGCCAGCAGCTTAGTTAATGGCTACGAGCAGTACTTC. It specifies CASSLVNGYEQYF.

The rearrangement uses TRBV9 and TRBJ1-5; D is uncertain. V was trimmed by 7 bases and J by 8 bases, leaving 4 bases between them. Germline CDR1 reads SGDLS; CDR2 reads YYNGEE. This CDR3 region has 9 residues. In DNA, the CDR3 is TGTGCCAGCGGGGAGCCCCAGCATTTT. It specifies CASGEPQHF.

This clonotype has at least ten counts. V usage is TRBV20-1 and J usage is TRBJ1-5, with 7 bases that match TRBD1. The germline V gene encodes CDR1 DFQATT and CDR2 SNEGSKA (reference sequence). Trimming at V came to 0 bases and at J to 6 bases, leaving 11 bases not matched to a gene. The CDR3 runs to 16 residues. The CDR3 DNA reads as TGCAGTGCTAGAGAAGGAGGGGGCGGTAAGTTTCAGCCCCAGCATTTT. Translated: CSAREGGGGKFQPQHF.

A few counts support this clonotype. The chain recombines TRBV20-1 with TRBJ1-4; D gene unclear. The CDR3 covers 12 residues. The germline V gene encodes CDR1 DFQATT and CDR2 SNEGSKA (reference sequence). The ends were cut back, 3 bases at V and 2 bases at J, with 4 bases in the middle. This CDR3 reads CSASWTNEKLFF. In DNA form, the CDR3 reads TGCAGTGCTAGTTGGACTAATGAAAAACTGTTTTTT.

This clonotype showed up many times. DNA for the CDR3: TGTGCCAGCAGTTATAGTGTGGGACAGGGGGCAGGAGGCTACACCTTC. As protein: CASSYSVGQGAGGYTF. The rearrangement uses TRBV6-5 and TRBJ1-2; TRBD1 matches 12 bases. Germline V CDR1 and CDR2: MNHEY, SVGAGI. CDR3 length: 16 amino acids. Germline trimming cut 3 bases from V and 8 bases from J; bases unmatched to any gene: 10.

V and J are TRBV10-3 and TRBJ2-7, with 15 nucleotides matching TRBD2. The CDR3 contains 13 residues. Germline loops: CDR1 ENHRY, CDR2 SYGVKD. For the CDR3, the DNA is TGTGCTCTACGGACTAGCGGGAGGGACGAGCAGTACTTC. It is translated as CALRTSGRDEQYF.

Many counts were recorded for this clonotype. V is TRBV5-1 and J is TRBJ2-5, with a tentative D call TRBD2 (6 bases). This CDR3 region has 12 residues. V was pared by 8 bases and J by 5 bases, with 13 bases between. The germline gives CDR1 SGHRS, CDR2 YFSETQ. The DNA of the CDR3 is TGCGCCAGTACCTCGGCGGGGGAGACCCAGTACTTC. This translates into CASTSAGETQYF.

This clonotype showed up many times. This sequence joins TRBV5-4 and TRBJ2-7; a weak D match, TRBD2 (6 bases). Germline CDR1 reads SGHNT; CDR2 reads YYREEE (reference sequence). Trimming stripped 2 bases from V and 1 base from J, with 10 bases between. This CDR3 is 14 amino acids long. The CDR3 DNA is TGTGCCAGCAGCTTCGGGACTTTGTCCTACGAGCAGTACTTC. As protein: CASSFGTLSYEQYF.

Many counts were recorded for this clonotype. CDR3 sequence reads: CSAREFSNQPQHF. CDR3 nucleotides: TGCAGTGCTAGAGAGTTTAGCAATCAGCCCCAGCATTTT. This rearrangement joins TRBV20-1 to TRBJ1-5, with D hard to call. V shed 0 bases and J shed 0 bases, with 3 bases lying between them. The length of the CDR3 is 13 residues. CDR1 is DFQATT and CDR2 is SNEGSKA in the germline V gene (reference sequence).

This clonotype was found many times. V gene TRBV20-1 combines with J gene TRBJ2-7, with D perhaps given as TRBD1 or TRBD2 (5 bases each). There are 15 residues in the CDR3. Germline-derived CDR1 and CDR2 are DFQATT and SNEGSKA (reference sequence). V lost 5 bases and J 3 bases, leaving 20 bases between the germline ends. The DNA of the CDR3 is TGCAGTGCTGGCCTACGTGGGGGACGCGGCTACGAGCAGTACTTC. This sequence encodes CSAGLRGGRGYEQYF.